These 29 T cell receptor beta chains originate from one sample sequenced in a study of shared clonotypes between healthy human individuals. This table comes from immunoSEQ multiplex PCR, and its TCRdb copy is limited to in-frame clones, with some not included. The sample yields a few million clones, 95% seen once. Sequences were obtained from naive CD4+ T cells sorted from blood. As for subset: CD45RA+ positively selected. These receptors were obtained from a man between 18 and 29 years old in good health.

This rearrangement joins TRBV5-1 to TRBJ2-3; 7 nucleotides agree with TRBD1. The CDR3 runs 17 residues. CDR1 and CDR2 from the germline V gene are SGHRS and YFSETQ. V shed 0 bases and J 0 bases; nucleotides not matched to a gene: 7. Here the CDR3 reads CASSLGLTGTSTDTQYF. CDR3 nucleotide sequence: TGCGCCAGCAGCTTGGGTTTGACAGGGACGAGCACAGATACGCAGTATTTT.

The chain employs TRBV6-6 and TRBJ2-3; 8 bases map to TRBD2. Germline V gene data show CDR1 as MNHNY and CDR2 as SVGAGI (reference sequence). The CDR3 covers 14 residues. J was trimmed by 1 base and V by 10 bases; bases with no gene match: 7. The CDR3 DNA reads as TGTGCCACCGCCCCAGCGGGGGGCACAGATACGCAGTATTTT. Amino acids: CATAPAGGTDTQYF.

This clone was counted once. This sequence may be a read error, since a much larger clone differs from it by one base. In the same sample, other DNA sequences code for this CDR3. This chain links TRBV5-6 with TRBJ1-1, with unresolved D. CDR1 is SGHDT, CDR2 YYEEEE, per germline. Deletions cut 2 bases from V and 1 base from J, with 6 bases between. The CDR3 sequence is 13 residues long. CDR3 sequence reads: CASSLDQNTEAFF. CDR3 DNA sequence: TGTGCCAGCAGCTTAGACCAGAACACTGAAGCTTTCTTT.

The CDR3 bases are TGTGCCTGGAAAATACAGGGTCAGCCCCAGCATTTT. It codes for CAWKIQGQPQHF. The rearrangement joins TRBV30 to TRBJ1-5; tentative D call: TRBD1 (6 bases). The CDR3 is 12 amino acids. Germline CDR1 is GTSNPN and CDR2 is SVGIG (reference sequence). V was pared by 4 bases and J by 6 bases, with 10 bases between.

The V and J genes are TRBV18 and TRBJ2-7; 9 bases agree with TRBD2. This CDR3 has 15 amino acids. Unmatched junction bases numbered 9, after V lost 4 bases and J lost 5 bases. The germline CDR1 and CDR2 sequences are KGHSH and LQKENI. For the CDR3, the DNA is TGTGCCAGCTCACGAGCCGGGACTAGCTACGACGAGCAGTACTTC. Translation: CASSRAGTSYDEQYF.

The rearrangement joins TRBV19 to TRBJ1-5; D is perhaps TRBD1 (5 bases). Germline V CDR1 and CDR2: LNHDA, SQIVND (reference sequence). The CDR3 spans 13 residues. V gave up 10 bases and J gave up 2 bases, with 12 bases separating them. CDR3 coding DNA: TGTGCCACCTCGGACACGCGCAATCAGCCCCAGCATTTT. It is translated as CATSDTRNQPQHF. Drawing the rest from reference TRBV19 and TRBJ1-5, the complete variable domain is DGGITQSPKYLFRKEGQNVTLSCEQNLNHDAMYWYRQDPGQGLRLIYYSQIVNDFQKGDIAEGYSVSREKKESFPLTVTSAQKNPTAFYLCATSDTRNQPQHFGDGTRLSIL.

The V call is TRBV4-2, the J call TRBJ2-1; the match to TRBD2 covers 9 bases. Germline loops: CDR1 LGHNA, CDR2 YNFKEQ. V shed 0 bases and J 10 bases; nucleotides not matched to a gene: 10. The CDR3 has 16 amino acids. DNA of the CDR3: TGTGCCAGCAGCCAAGATCAAGCGGGGGGACGCGGGGAGCAGTTCTTC. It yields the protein CASSQDQAGGRGEQFF.

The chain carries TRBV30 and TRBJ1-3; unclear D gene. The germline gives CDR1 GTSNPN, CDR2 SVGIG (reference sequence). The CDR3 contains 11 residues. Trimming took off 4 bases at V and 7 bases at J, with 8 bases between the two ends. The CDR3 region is CAWIGVNTIYF. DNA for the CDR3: TGTGCCTGGATCGGAGTTAACACCATATATTTT.

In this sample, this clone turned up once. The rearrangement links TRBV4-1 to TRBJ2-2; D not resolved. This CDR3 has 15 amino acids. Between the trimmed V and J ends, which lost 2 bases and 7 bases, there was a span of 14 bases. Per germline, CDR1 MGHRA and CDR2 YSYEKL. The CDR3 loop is CASSQLGLAVGELFF. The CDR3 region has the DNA TGCGCCAGCAGCCAATTGGGCCTCGCTGTCGGGGAGCTGTTTTTT.

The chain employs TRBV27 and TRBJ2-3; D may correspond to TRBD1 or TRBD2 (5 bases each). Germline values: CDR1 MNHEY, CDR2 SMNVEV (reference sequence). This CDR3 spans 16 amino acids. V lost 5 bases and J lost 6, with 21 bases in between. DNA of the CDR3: TGTGCCAGCAGTCCTCCCGGGACCTCCCAGCGGGATACGCAGTATTTT. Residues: CASSPPGTSQRDTQYF.

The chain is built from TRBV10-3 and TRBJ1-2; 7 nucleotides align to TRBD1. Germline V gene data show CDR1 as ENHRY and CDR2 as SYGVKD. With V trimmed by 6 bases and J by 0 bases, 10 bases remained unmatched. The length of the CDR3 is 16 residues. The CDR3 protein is CAISLGTALPNYGYTF. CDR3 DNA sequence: TGTGCCATCAGCCTCGGGACAGCGCTGCCTAACTATGGCTACACCTTC.

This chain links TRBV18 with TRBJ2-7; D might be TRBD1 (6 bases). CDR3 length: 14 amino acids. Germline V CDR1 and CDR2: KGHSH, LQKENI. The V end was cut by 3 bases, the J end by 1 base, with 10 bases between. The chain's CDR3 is CASSPYDRSYEQYF. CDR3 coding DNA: TGTGCCAGCTCACCCTACGACAGGTCCTACGAGCAGTACTTC.

In DNA form, the CDR3 reads TGTGCCAGCAGCGTAGACCAGCTCTATGGCTACACCTTC. This translates into CASSVDQLYGYTF. V usage is TRBV9 and J usage is TRBJ1-2, with unresolved D. Trimming shortened V by 0 bases and J by 4 bases, and 7 bases separated the two germline ends. This CDR3 has 13 residues. Germline CDR1 SGDLS, CDR2 YYNGEE. The entire variable domain, with the rest obtained from reference TRBV9 and TRBJ1-2, is as follows: DSGVTQTPKHLITATGQRVTLRCSPRSGDLSVYWYQQSLDQGLQFLIQYYNGEERAKGNILERFSAQQFPDLHSELNLSSLELGDSALYFCASSVDQLYGYTFGSGTRLTVV.

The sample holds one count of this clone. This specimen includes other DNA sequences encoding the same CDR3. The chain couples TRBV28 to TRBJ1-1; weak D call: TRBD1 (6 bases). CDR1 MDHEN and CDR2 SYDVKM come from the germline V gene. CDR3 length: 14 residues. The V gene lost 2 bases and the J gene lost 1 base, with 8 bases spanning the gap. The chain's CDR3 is CASSLVQGNTEAFF. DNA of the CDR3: TGTGCCAGCAGTTTAGTACAGGGGAACACTGAAGCTTTCTTT.

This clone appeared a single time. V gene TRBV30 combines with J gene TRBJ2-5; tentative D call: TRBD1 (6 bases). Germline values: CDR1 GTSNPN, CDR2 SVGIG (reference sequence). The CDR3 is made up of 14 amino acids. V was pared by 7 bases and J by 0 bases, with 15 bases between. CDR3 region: CAFSTGLYQETQYF. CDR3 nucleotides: TGTGCCTTTTCGACAGGACTTTACCAAGAGACCCAGTACTTC.

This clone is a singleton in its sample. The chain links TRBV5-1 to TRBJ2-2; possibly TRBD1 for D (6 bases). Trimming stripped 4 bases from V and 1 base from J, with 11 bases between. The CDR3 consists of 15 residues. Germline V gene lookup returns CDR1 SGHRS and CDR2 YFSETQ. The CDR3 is CASSKMDRNTGELFF. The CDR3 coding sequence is TGCGCCAGCAGCAAAATGGACAGGAACACCGGGGAGCTGTTTTTT. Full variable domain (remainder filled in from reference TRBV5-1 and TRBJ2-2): KAGVTQTPRYLIKTRGQQVTLSCSPISGHRSVSWYQQTPGQGLQFLFEYFSETQRNKGNFPGRFSGRQFSNSRSEMNVSTLELGDSALYLCASSKMDRNTGELFFGEGSRLTVL.

In nucleotides, the CDR3 is TGCAGCGCAGAACCAAGGATGAACACTGAAGCTTTCTTT. This gives the protein CSAEPRMNTEAFF. This chain connects TRBV29-1 to TRBJ1-1, with D unresolved. V was clipped by 7 bases and J by 0 bases, with 12 bases between them. Per the germline V gene, CDR1 is SQVTM and CDR2 is ANQGSEA. The CDR3 is 13 amino acids. The variable domain in full, with the rest retrieved from reference TRBV29-1 and TRBJ1-1, is SAVISQKPSRDICQRGTSLTIQCQVDSQVTMMFWYRQQPGQSLTLIATANQGSEATYESGFVIDKFPISRPNLTFSTLTVSNMSPEDSSIYLCSAEPRMNTEAFFGQGTRLTVV.

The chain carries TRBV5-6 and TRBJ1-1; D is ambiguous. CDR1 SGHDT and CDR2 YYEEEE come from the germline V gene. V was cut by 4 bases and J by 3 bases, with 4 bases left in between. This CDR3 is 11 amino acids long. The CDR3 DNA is TGTGCCAGCAGCGCCTACACTGAAGCTTTCTTT. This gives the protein CASSAYTEAFF.

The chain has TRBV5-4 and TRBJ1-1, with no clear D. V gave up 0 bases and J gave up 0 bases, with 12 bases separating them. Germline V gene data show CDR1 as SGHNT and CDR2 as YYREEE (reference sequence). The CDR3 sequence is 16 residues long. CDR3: CASSLGTVGMNTEAFF. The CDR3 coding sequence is TGTGCCAGCAGCTTGGGGACGGTTGGGATGAACACTGAAGCTTTCTTT.

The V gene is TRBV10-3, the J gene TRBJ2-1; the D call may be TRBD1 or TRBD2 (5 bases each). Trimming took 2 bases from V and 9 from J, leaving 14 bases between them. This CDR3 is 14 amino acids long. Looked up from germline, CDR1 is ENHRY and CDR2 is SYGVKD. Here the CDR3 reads CAISETRGLLEQFF. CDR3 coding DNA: TGTGCCATCAGTGAGACTCGGGGCTTACTTGAGCAGTTCTTC.

The CDR3 coding sequence is TGTGCCAGCAGCCGAGCGGGGAACACAGATACGCAGTATTTT. It translates to CASSRAGNTDTQYF. The chain has TRBV11-2 and TRBJ2-3, with 7 bases lining up with TRBD2. CDR3 size: 14 residues. CDR1 SGHAT and CDR2 FQNNGV come from the germline V gene. Trimming at V came to 5 bases and at J to 2 bases, leaving 4 bases not matched to a gene.

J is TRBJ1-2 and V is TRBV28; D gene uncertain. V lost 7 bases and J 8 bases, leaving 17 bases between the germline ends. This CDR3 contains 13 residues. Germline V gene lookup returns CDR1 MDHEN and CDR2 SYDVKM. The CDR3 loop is CASMAGERLGYTF. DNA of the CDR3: TGTGCCAGCATGGCGGGTGAACGTTTGGGCTACACCTTC.

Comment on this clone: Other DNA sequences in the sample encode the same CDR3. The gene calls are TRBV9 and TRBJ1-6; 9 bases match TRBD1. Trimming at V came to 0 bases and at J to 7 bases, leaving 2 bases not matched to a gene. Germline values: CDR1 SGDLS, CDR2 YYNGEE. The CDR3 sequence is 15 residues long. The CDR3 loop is CASSVEGQGNSPLHF. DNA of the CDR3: TGTGCCAGCAGCGTAGAAGGACAGGGGAATTCACCCCTCCACTTT. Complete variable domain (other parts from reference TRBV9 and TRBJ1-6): DSGVTQTPKHLITATGQRVTLRCSPRSGDLSVYWYQQSLDQGLQFLIQYYNGEERAKGNILERFSAQQFPDLHSELNLSSLELGDSALYFCASSVEGQGNSPLHFGNGTRLTVT.

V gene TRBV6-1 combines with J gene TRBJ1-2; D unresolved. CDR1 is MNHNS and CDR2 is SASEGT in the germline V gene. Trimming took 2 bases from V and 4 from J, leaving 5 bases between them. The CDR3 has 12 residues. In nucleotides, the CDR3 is TGTGCCAGCAGTGAAATCACCTATGGCTACACCTTC. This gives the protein CASSEITYGYTF.

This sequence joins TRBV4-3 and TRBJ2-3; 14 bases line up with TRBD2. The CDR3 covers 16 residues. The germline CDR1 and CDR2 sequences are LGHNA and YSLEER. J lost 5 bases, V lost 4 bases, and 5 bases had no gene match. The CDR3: CASSPRTSGGKDTQYF. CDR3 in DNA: TGCGCCAGCAGCCCTCGGACTAGCGGGGGGAAAGATACGCAGTATTTT.

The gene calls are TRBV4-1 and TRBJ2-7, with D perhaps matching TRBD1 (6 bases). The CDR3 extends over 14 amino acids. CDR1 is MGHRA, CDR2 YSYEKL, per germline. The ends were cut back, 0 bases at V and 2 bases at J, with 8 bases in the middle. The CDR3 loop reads CASSQETGPYEQYF. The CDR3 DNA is TGCGCCAGCAGCCAAGAGACAGGTCCCTACGAGCAGTACTTC.

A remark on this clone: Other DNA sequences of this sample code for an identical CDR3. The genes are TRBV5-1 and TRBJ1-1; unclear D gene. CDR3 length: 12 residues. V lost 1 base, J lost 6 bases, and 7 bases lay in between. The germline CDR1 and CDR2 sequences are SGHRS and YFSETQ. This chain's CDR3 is CASSLTGPEAFF. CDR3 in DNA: TGCGCCAGCAGCTTGACGGGCCCTGAAGCTTTCTTT.

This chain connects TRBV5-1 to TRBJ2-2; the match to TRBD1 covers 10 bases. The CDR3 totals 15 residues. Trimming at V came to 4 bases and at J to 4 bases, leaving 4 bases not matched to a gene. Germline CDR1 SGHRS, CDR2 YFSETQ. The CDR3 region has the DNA TGCGCCAGCAGCGACAGGGGGCGCAGCACCGGGGAGCTGTTTTTT. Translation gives CASSDRGRSTGELFF.

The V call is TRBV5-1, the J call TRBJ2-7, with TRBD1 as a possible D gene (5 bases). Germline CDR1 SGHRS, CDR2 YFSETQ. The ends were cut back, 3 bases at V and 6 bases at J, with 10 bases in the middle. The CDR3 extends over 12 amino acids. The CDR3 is CASSYQGAEQYF. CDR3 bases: TGCGCCAGCAGCTACCAGGGCGCCGAGCAGTACTTC.